This T cell receptor (beta chain) was recovered during a study of blood T cells in healthy people across ages. Study details: Capturing about one barcoded beta molecule per two T cells was achieved by template switching. General observations from the study: Reliance upon unsorted PBMCs precluded definitive naive versus antigen-experienced comparison.

For the second PCR, which ran for about 7 to 11 cycles, a sample-barcoded 5' primer and a J-beta primer mix were used. TCRdb re-called the 5' RACE reads with MiXCR, one entry per CDR3 protein. The sample holds 600,000 to 800,000 distinct CDR3 sequences, 45% to 60% seen once. With regard to this clonotype: Its antigen is still unknown.

This CDR3 is 15 amino acids long. The germline V gene has CDR1 DFQATT and CDR2 SNEGSKA (reference sequence). The J segment lost 6 bases and the V segment lost 3 bases, leaving 8 bases of the junction unmatched. The people who gave samples were healthy Caucasians from Russia, aged about 6 to 100. Total RNA, at least 5 micrograms per sample, was extracted from PBMCs. The chain carries TRBV20-1 and TRBJ1-5; 10 nucleotides align to TRBD1. This sequence originates from a woman aged 80 or older in good health. Specimen: blood. CDR3 protein: CSASWGQGLSQPQHF. The CDR3 DNA is TGCAGTGCTAGCTGGGGACAGGGGTTGAGTCAGCCCCAGCATTTT.